This T cell receptor (beta chain) was recorded in a study of T cell changes during pregnancy in multiple sclerosis. Measured with immunoSEQ multiplex PCR; TCRdb has only the in-frame clones, and not every one. The data hold about 24,000 clones, with about 88% observed a single time. Germline lookup yields CDR1 LNHNV and CDR2 YYDKDF (reference sequence). CDR3 length equals 15 residues. Losses at the gene ends were 6 bases for V and 8 bases for J; bases not matched to a gene: 9. The source material was CD8+ T cells from peripheral blood mononuclear cells, sampled in the third trimester of pregnancy. The receptor was isolated from a female donor in good health, enrolled as a control in a pregnancy study. The chain uses TRBV15 and TRBJ2-1, with 11 bases aligning to TRBD2. In DNA form, the CDR3 reads TGTGCCACCAGATTGGGACTAGCGGAGGGGTATGAGCAGTTCTTC. Residues: CATRLGLAEGYEQFF.